Presented here are 3 T cell receptor beta chains from one specimen sequenced in a study of chemoradiotherapy in HPV16-positive cancers. Measured with immunoSEQ multiplex PCR; TCRdb has only the in-frame clones, and not every one. Of 500 to 650 clones in the sample, about nine tenths were seen once. The material sequenced was tumor tissue, taken from a patient who underwent chemoradiotherapy. The source is a human donor with HPV-associated anogenital cancer.

The rearrangement uses TRBV5-1 and TRBJ1-6; 7 nucleotides align to TRBD1. V shed 4 bases and J 0 bases; nucleotides not matched to a gene: 4. Germline assignment: CDR1 SGHRS and CDR2 YFSETQ. The CDR3 is 16 residues long. The CDR3 protein is CASSARDSSYNSPLHF. CDR3 sequence (DNA): TGCGCCAGCAGCGCCCGGGACAGCTCCTATAATTCACCCCTCCACTTT.

The rearrangement joins TRBV5-4 to TRBJ2-7, with unresolved D. CDR1 SGHNT and CDR2 YYREEE come from the germline V gene (reference sequence). The CDR3 loop spans 13 amino acids. V gave up 4 bases and J gave up 7 bases, with 15 bases separating them. CDR3 sequence reads: CASSPGDGNEQYF. In DNA form, the CDR3 reads TGTGCCAGCAGCCCAGGTGACGGAAATGAGCAGTACTTC. Full variable domain (missing parts from reference TRBV5-4 and TRBJ2-7): ETGVTQSPTHLIKTRGQQVTLRCSSQSGHNTVSWYQQALGQGPQFIFQYYREEENGRGNFPPRFSGLQFPNYSSELNVNALELDDSALYLCASSPGDGNEQYFGPGTRLTVT.

The V gene is TRBV9, the J gene TRBJ1-1; 8 bases line up with TRBD1. The junction had 5 bases not matched to a gene; V was cut back by 0 bases and J by 10 bases. Germline assignment: CDR1 SGDLS and CDR2 YYNGEE. CDR3 size: 13 residues. The CDR3 DNA follows: TGTGCCAGCAGCGTAGAGGCAGGGGGCTTAGCTTTCTTT. This translates into CASSVEAGGLAFF.